These 23 T cell receptor beta chains originate from one sample sequenced in a study of identical twins' blood T cells. Via MiXCR, TCRdb re-called the 5' RACE reads, giving one row per CDR3 protein. This sample carries about 370,000 distinct CDR3 sequences, roughly 27% of them seen once, and the ten largest clones take about 6%. Sequences were obtained from PBMCs. Receptors were obtained from a woman aged 18-55 years in good health.

The V call is TRBV4-1, the J call TRBJ1-2; D unclear. Germline V lookup: CDR1 MGHRA, CDR2 YSYEKL. The CDR3 runs to 13 residues. V lost 0 bases and J lost 2, with 4 bases in between. In DNA form, the CDR3 reads TGCGCCAGCAGCCAAGATCCCAACTATGGCTACACCTTC. It specifies CASSQDPNYGYTF.

The V gene is TRBV7-9, the J gene TRBJ2-2; 11 nucleotides match TRBD2. Germline V CDR1 and CDR2: SEHNR, FQNEAQ (reference sequence). Trimming removed 4 bases from V and 4 bases from J; junction bases left unmatched: 5. This CDR3 spans 16 amino acids. In DNA, the CDR3 is TGTGCCAGCAGCTCACTAGCGGGAGACGGCACCGGGGAGCTGTTTTTT. It encodes CASSSLAGDGTGELFF. Together with reference TRBV7-9 and TRBJ2-2, the CDR3 gives the full variable domain: DTGVSQNPRHKITKRGQNVTFRCDPISEHNRLYWYRQTLGQGPEFLTYFQNEAQLEKSRLLSDRFSAERPKGSFSTLEIQRTEQGDSAMYLCASSSLAGDGTGELFFGEGSRLTVL.

The chain links TRBV7-8 to TRBJ2-3; 8 bases are a match to TRBD1. The J segment lost 4 bases and the V segment lost 5 bases, leaving 2 bases of the junction unmatched. The CDR3 sequence is 13 residues long. CDR1 SGHVS and CDR2 FQNEAQ come from the germline V gene. CDR3 residues: CASSEQGADTQYF. CDR3 coding DNA: TGTGCCAGCAGCGAACAGGGGGCAGATACGCAGTATTTT.

The chain is built from TRBV29-1 and TRBJ2-7, with 8 positions matching TRBD2. The germline V gene has CDR1 SQVTM and CDR2 ANQGSEA. The CDR3 totals 13 residues. The V gene end was trimmed by 3 bases and the J gene end by 3 bases; junction bases not matched to a gene: 4. The CDR3 region has the DNA TGCAGCGTTGAGGGTAGCGGGAACTACGAGCAGTACTTC. Amino acid sequence: CSVEGSGNYEQYF.

This clonotype was observed a few times. The chain recombines TRBV13 with TRBJ2-5; D call uncertain. The CDR3 has 15 amino acids. Germline CDR1 and CDR2: PRHDT and FYEKMQ (reference sequence). Trimming took 2 bases from V and 2 from J, leaving 12 bases between them. CDR3 amino acids: CASSLLGNTQETQYF. CDR3 nucleotide sequence: TGTGCCAGCAGCTTACTTGGCAATACTCAAGAGACCCAGTACTTC.

J is TRBJ2-7 and V is TRBV25-1, with TRBD1 identical over 7 bases. The length of the CDR3 is 16 residues. J was trimmed by 0 bases and V by 3 bases; bases with no gene match: 8. Germline V gene lookup returns CDR1 MGHDK and CDR2 SYGVNS. The DNA of the CDR3 is TGTGCCAGCAGTGAGAGTCAACAGGGGCTCTCCTACGAGCAGTACTTC. Translating it yields CASSESQQGLSYEQYF.

There are a few counts of this clonotype. The V gene is TRBV29-1, the J gene TRBJ2-1, with 9 bases aligning to TRBD2. Per the germline V gene, CDR1 is SQVTM and CDR2 is ANQGSEA. Trimming removed 3 bases from V and 3 bases from J; junction bases left unmatched: 6. The CDR3 sequence is 15 residues long. The CDR3: CSVDPGLASYNEQFF. In nucleotides, the CDR3 is TGCAGCGTTGATCCGGGACTAGCTAGCTACAATGAGCAGTTCTTC.

In this sample, this clonotype turned up a few times. The J gene is TRBJ2-1, the V gene TRBV6-4; tentatively, D is TRBD2 (6 bases). The CDR3 extends over 12 amino acids. Looked up from germline, CDR1 is MRHNA and CDR2 is SNTAGT. The V end was cut by 2 bases, the J end by 7 bases, with 6 bases between. The CDR3 DNA reads as TGTGCCAGCAGTGACGCGGGGAATGAGCAGTTCTTC. This codes for CASSDAGNEQFF.

This clonotype was observed a few times. The J gene is TRBJ1-4, the V gene TRBV5-1; D possibly corresponds to TRBD1 (5 bases). Trimming cost V 0 bases and J 6 bases, with 15 bases left between them. The germline V gene has CDR1 SGHRS and CDR2 YFSETQ. This CDR3 spans 16 amino acids. In DNA, the CDR3 is TGCGCCAGCAGCTTGGAGGATGGGAAGGGGTATGAAAAACTGTTTTTT. The encoded protein is CASSLEDGKGYEKLFF. The full variable domain, completed using reference TRBV5-1 and TRBJ1-4, is KAGVTQTPRYLIKTRGQQVTLSCSPISGHRSVSWYQQTPGQGLQFLFEYFSETQRNKGNFPGRFSGRQFSNSRSEMNVSTLELGDSALYLCASSLEDGKGYEKLFFGSGTQLSVL.

The V gene is TRBV6-4, the J gene TRBJ2-7; D is ambiguous. The CDR3 totals 13 residues. V was clipped by 6 bases and J by 2 bases, with 11 bases between them. The germline CDR1 and CDR2 sequences are MRHNA and SNTAGT. DNA for the CDR3: TGTGCCAGCAGGTATAGGGTCACCTACGAGCAGTACTTC. It translates to CASRYRVTYEQYF.

Only a few counts were recorded for this clonotype. The chain has TRBV27 and TRBJ1-5, with D perhaps matching TRBD1 (5 bases). The germline V gene has CDR1 MNHEY and CDR2 SMNVEV (reference sequence). This CDR3 contains 14 residues. V dropped 5 bases and J dropped 4 bases, with 12 bases sitting between them. CDR3 residues: CASSRLGPNQPQHF. The DNA for the CDR3 is TGTGCCAGCAGTAGATTGGGACCGAATCAGCCCCAGCATTTT.

Details on this clonotype: This could be a read error, since a much larger clone is one nucleotide away. The chain carries TRBV5-4 and TRBJ1-3; no definite D call. CDR1 and CDR2 from the germline V gene are SGHNT and YYREEE (reference sequence). This CDR3 contains 14 residues. The CDR3 DNA reads as TGTGCCAGCAGCTTGGACAACTCTGGAAACACCGTATATTTT. It yields the protein CASSLDNSGNTVYF.

This clonotype came up a few times. The chain uses TRBV4-2 and TRBJ1-2; 7 nucleotides line up with TRBD1. V shed 6 bases and J 2 bases; nucleotides not matched to a gene: 6. The CDR3 has 14 amino acids. Germline V gives CDR1 LGHNA, CDR2 YNFKEQ. CDR3 residues: CASRVDRENYGYTF. The CDR3 DNA is TGTGCCAGCAGGGTAGACAGGGAAAACTATGGCTACACCTTC.

This clonotype has only a few counts. The rearrangement uses TRBV10-1 and TRBJ1-4; the D gene is possibly TRBD1 (5 bases). V shed 8 bases and J shed 3 bases, with 10 bases lying between them. This CDR3 has 13 residues. Per germline, CDR1 WNHNN and CDR2 SYGVQD (reference sequence). CDR3 bases: TGCGCCAGCCAGAGGGGCTCTAATGAAAAACTGTTTTTT. Translation gives CASQRGSNEKLFF.

There are a few counts of this clonotype. In DNA, the CDR3 is TGTGCCAGCAGCTCTCGGGCCAACTCGGAGGAGCTGTTTTTT. This gives the protein CASSSRANSEELFF. The chain has TRBV11-2 and TRBJ2-2; no clear D gene. Germline CDR1 reads SGHAT; CDR2 reads FQNNGV. V lost 4 bases to trimming and J lost 10 bases, with 16 bases between them. The CDR3 totals 14 residues.

The chain is built from TRBV2 and TRBJ1-6; no definite D call. The CDR3 has 13 residues. From germline, CDR1 is SNHLY and CDR2 FYNNEI. Trimming left V 7 bases short and J 7 bases short, with 11 bases between. CDR3 sequence (DNA): TGTGCCAGCATTCCCTCCAAAAATTCACCCCTCCACTTT. Its translation: CASIPSKNSPLHF.

The chain couples TRBV20-1 to TRBJ2-5; 13 bases are a match to TRBD2. This CDR3 region has 16 residues. Germline V lookup: CDR1 DFQATT, CDR2 SNEGSKA (reference sequence). Losses at the gene ends were 2 bases for V and 4 bases for J; bases not matched to a gene: 7. CDR3 sequence reads: CSARTGTSGIGETQYF. The CDR3 nucleotides are TGCAGTGCTAGAACCGGGACTAGCGGGATTGGAGAGACCCAGTACTTC.

This clonotype was detected many times. The chain has TRBV28 and TRBJ1-1; no firm D call. With 10 bases removed from V and 4 bases from J, the gap between germline ends came to 13 bases. Germline CDR1 MDHEN, CDR2 SYDVKM. The CDR3 consists of 12 residues. The CDR3 protein is CATGRRATEAFF. The CDR3 DNA follows: TGTGCCACCGGTAGGAGAGCCACTGAAGCTTTCTTT.

The chain links TRBV25-1 to TRBJ2-1; D gene unclear. Germline assignment: CDR1 MGHDK and CDR2 SYGVNS. V was cut by 4 bases and J by 5 bases, with 6 bases left in between. The CDR3 covers 12 residues. The CDR3 region has the DNA TGTGCCAGCAGTGGGTTGAACAATGAGCAGTTCTTC. It codes for CASSGLNNEQFF.

In the case of this clonotype: It is likely a read error: a sequence one base away is far more abundant. V gene TRBV6-2 or TRBV6-3 combines with J gene TRBJ2-2; no definite D call. This CDR3 has 11 amino acids. The germline V gene has CDR1 MNHEY and CDR2 SVGEGT. The DNA for the CDR3 is TGTGCCGGCAGTTACACCGGGGAGCTGTTTTTT. This gives the protein CAGSYTGELFF.

A few counts support this clonotype. J is TRBJ2-7 and V is TRBV9; D not resolved. Germline CDR1 and CDR2: SGDLS and YYNGEE. The CDR3 loop spans 13 amino acids. The V end lost 4 bases, the J end lost 3 bases, and 11 bases lay between the germline ends. CDR3 protein: CASSPEYNYEQYF. CDR3 sequence (DNA): TGTGCCAGCAGCCCCGAATATAACTACGAGCAGTACTTC. Full variable domain (remainder filled in from reference TRBV9 and TRBJ2-7): DSGVTQTPKHLITATGQRVTLRCSPRSGDLSVYWYQQSLDQGLQFLIQYYNGEERAKGNILERFSAQQFPDLHSELNLSSLELGDSALYFCASSPEYNYEQYFGPGTRLTVT.

In its sample, this clonotype was seen many times. The J gene is TRBJ2-3, the V gene TRBV11-2, with 7 bases aligning to TRBD2. V was pared by 7 bases and J by 5 bases, with 6 bases of the junction left unmatched. The germline CDR1 and CDR2 sequences are SGHAT and FQNNGV. The CDR3 loop spans 13 amino acids. CDR3 residues: CASKRGILDTQYF. In DNA, the CDR3 is TGTGCCAGCAAGCGGGGTATATTAGATACGCAGTATTTT. Variable domain in full (rest from reference TRBV11-2 and TRBJ2-3): EAGVAQSPRYKIIEKRQSVAFWCNPISGHATLYWYQQILGQGPKLLIQFQNNGVVDDSQLPKDRFSAERLKGVDSTLKIQPAKLEDSAVYLCASKRGILDTQYFGPGTRLTVL.

The gene calls are TRBV29-1 and TRBJ1-2; D unresolved. V lost 2 bases, J lost 4 bases, and 5 bases lay in between. Germline lookup yields CDR1 SQVTM and CDR2 ANQGSEA. The CDR3 has 11 amino acids. CDR3 bases: TGCAGCGTTGAACCCCGCTATGGCTACACCTTC. This encodes CSVEPRYGYTF.